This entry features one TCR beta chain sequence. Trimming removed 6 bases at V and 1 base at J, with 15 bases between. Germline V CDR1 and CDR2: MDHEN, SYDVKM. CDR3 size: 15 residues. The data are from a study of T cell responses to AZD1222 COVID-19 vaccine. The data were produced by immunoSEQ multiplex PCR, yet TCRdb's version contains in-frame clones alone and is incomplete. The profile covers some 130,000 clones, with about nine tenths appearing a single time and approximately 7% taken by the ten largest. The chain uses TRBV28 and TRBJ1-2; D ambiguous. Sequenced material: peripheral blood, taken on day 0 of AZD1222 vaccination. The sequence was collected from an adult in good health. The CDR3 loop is CASSEIPIFNYGYTF. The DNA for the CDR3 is TGTGCCAGCAGCGAGATACCGATATTTAACTATGGCTACACCTTC.